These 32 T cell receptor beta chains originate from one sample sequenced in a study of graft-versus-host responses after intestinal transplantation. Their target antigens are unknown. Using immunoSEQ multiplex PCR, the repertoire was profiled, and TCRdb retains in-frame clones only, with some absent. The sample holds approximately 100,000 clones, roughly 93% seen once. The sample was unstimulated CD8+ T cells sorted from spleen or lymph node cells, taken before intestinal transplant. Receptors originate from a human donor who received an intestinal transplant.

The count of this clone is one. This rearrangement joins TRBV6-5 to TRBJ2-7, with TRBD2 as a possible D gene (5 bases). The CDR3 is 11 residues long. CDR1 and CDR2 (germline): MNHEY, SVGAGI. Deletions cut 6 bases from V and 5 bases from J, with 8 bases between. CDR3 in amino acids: CASRSGNEQYF. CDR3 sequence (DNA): TGTGCCAGCAGGTCCGGGAACGAGCAGTACTTC.

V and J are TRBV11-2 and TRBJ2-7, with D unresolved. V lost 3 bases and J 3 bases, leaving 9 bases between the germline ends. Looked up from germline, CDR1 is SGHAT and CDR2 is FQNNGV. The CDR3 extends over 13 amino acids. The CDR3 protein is CASSFRIDYEQYF. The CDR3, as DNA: TGTGCCAGCAGCTTCCGAATCGACTACGAGCAGTACTTC.

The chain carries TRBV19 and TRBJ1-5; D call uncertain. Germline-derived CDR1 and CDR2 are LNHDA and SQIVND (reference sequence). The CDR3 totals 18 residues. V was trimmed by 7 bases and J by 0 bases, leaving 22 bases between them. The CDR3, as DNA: TGTGCCAGTACCCCATCAACCATCGCCATTTATAGCAATCAGCCCCAGCATTTT. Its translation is CASTPSTIAIYSNQPQHF.

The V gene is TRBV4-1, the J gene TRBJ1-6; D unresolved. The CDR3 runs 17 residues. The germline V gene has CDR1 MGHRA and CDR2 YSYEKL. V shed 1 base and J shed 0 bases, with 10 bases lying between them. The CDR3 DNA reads TGCGCCAGCAGCCAAGGGAGATTAAGCTCCTATAATTCACCCCTCCACTTT. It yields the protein CASSQGRLSSYNSPLHF.

For the CDR3, the DNA is TGCGCCAGCAGCCAAGATCCTGTTGGGACTAGAGCGGGCAATGAGCAGTTCTTC. Its protein is CASSQDPVGTRAGNEQFF. The chain carries TRBV4-1 and TRBJ2-1, with 8 bases fitting TRBD2. Looked up from germline, CDR1 is MGHRA and CDR2 is YSYEKL. CDR3 length: 18 amino acids. Trimming removed 0 bases from V and 6 bases from J; junction bases left unmatched: 13.

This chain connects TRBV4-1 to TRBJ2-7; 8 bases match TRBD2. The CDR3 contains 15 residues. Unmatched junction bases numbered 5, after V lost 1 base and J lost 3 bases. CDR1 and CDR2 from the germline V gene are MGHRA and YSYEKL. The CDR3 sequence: CASSQAGGGSYEQYF. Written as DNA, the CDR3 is TGCGCCAGCAGCCAAGCTGGCGGGGGGAGCTACGAGCAGTACTTC.

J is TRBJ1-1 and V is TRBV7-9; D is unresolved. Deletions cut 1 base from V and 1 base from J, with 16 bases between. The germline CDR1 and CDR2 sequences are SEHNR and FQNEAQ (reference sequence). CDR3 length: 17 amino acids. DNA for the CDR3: TGTGCCAGCAGCTTAGGGGTTTGGGGTATAACGAACACTGAAGCTTTCTTT. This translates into CASSLGVWGITNTEAFF.

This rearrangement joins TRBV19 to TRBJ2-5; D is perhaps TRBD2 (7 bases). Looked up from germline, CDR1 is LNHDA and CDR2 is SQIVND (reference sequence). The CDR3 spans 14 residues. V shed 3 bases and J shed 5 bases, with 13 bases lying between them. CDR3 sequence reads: CASSILGGAETQYF. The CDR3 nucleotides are TGTGCCAGTAGTATTTTGGGGGGGGCCGAGACCCAGTACTTC.

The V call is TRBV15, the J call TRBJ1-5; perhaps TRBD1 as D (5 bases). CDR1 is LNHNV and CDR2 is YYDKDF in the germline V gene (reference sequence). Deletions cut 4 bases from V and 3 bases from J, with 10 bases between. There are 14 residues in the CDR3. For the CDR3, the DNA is TGTGCCACCAGCATCCAGGGATTCAATCAGCCCCAGCATTTT. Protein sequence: CATSIQGFNQPQHF. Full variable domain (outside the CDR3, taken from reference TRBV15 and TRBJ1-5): DAMVIQNPRYQVTQFGKPVTLSCSQTLNHNVMYWYQQKSSQAPKLLFHYYDKDFNNEADTPDNFQSRRPNTSFCFLDIRSPGLGDTAMYLCATSIQGFNQPQHFGDGTRLSIL.

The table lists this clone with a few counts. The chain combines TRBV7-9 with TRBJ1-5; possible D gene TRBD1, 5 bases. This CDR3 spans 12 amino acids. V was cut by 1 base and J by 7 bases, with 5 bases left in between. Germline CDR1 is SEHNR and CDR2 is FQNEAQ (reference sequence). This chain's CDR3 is CASSLGGQPQHF. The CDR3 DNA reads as TGTGCCAGCAGCTTAGGGGGCCAGCCCCAGCATTTT.

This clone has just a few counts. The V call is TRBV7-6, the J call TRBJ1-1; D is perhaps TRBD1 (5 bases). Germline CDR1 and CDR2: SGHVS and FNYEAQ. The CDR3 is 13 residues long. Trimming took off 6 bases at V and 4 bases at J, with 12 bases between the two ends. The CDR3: CASREGWSTEAFF. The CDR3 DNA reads TGTGCCAGCAGAGAGGGGTGGAGCACTGAAGCTTTCTTT. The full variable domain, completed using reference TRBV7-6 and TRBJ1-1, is GAGVSQSPRYKVTKRGQDVALRCDPISGHVSLYWYRQALGQGPEFLTYFNYEAQQDKSGLPNDRFSAERPEGSISTLTIQRTEQRDSAMYRCASREGWSTEAFFGQGTRLTVV.

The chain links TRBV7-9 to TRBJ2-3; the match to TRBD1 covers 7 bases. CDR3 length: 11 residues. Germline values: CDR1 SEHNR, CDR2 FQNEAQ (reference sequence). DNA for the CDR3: TGTGAGTCGAGGGGGCCAGATACGCAGTATTTT. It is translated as CESRGPDTQYF.

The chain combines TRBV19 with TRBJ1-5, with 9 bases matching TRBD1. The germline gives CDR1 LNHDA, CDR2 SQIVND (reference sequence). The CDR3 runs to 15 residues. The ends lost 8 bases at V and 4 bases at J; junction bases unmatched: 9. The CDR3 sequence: CASDQAGTGNQPQHF. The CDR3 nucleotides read TGTGCCAGTGACCAGGCCGGGACAGGGAATCAGCCCCAGCATTTT.

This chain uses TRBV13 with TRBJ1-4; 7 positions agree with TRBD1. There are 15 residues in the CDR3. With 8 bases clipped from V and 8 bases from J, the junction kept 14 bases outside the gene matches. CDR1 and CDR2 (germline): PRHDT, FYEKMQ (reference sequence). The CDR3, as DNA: TGTGCCAGCGCCGGGCCGGGACAGCGAGGGGAAAAACTGTTTTTT. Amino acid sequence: CASAGPGQRGEKLFF.

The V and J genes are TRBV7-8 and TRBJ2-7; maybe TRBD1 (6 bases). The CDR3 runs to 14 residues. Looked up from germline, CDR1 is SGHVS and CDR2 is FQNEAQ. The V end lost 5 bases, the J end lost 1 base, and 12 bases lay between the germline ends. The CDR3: CASSPLQGSYEQYF. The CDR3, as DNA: TGTGCCAGCAGCCCACTACAGGGTTCCTACGAGCAGTACTTC.

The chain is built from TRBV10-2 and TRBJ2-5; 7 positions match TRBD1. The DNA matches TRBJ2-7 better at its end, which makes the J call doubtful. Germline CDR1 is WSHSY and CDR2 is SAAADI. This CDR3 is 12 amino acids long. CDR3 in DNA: TGCGCCAGCAAGGAGACAGGGAACGAGCAGTACTTC. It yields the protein CASKETGNEQYF.

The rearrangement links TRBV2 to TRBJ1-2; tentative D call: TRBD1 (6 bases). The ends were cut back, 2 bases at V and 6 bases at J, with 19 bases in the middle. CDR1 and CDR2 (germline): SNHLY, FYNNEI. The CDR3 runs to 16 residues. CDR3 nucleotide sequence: TGTGCCAGCAGTGAATTTATGGGGGCGCGTAAGGATGGCTACACCTTC. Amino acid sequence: CASSEFMGARKDGYTF. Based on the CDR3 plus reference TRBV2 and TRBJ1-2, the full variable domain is EPEVTQTPSHQVTQMGQEVILRCVPISNHLYFYWYRQILGQKVEFLVSFYNNEISEKSEIFDDQFSVERPDGSNFTLKIRSTKLEDSAMYFCASSEFMGARKDGYTFGSGTRLTVV.

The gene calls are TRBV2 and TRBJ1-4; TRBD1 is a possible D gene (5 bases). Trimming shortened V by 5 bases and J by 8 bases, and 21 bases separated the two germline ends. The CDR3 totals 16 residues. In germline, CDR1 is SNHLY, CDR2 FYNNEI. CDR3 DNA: TGTGCCAGCAGTCCTTACAGGACCGCCCTGGAGGAAAAACTGTTTTTT. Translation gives CASSPYRTALEEKLFF.

This CDR3 reads CASSLDGTGGYEQYF. The CDR3 coding sequence is TGTGCCAGCAGCTTAGATGGGACAGGGGGCTACGAGCAGTACTTC. V usage is TRBV11-2 and J usage is TRBJ2-7, with 11 bases matching TRBD1. Germline CDR1 reads SGHAT; CDR2 reads FQNNGV. The V gene end was trimmed by 0 bases and the J gene end by 3 bases; junction bases not matched to a gene: 1. The CDR3 contains 15 residues.

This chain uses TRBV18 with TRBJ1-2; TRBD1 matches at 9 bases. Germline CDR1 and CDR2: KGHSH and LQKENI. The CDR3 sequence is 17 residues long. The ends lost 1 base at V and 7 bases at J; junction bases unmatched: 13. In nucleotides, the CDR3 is TGTGCCAGCTCACCACTCTCTCCGGGACAGGGTGTTTCTGGCTACACCTTC. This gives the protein CASSPLSPGQGVSGYTF.

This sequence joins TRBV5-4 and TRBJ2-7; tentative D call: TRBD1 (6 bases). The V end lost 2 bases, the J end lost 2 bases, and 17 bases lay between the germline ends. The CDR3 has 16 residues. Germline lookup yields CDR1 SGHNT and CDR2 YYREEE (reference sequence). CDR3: CASSFLSGQKAYEQYF. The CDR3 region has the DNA TGTGCCAGCAGCTTTCTATCGGGACAAAAGGCCTACGAGCAGTACTTC.

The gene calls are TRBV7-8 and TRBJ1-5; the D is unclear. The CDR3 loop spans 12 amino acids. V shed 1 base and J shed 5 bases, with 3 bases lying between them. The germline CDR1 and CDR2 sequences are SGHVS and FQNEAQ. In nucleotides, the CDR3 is TGTGCCAGCAGCTTAGGGGATCAGCCCCAGCATTTT. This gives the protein CASSLGDQPQHF.

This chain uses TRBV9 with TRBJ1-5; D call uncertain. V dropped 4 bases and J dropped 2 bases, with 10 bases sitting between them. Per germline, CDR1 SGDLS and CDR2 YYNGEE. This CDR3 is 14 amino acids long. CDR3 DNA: TGTGCCAGCAGCTCCTGGGAGGGCAATCAGCCCCAGCATTTT. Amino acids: CASSSWEGNQPQHF.

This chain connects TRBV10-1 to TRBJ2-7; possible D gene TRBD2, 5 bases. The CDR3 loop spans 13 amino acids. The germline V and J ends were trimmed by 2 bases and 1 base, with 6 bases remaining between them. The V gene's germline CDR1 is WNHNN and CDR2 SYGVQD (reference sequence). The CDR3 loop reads CASSERGSYEQYF. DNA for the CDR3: TGCGCCAGCAGTGAGCGGGGATCCTACGAGCAGTACTTC.

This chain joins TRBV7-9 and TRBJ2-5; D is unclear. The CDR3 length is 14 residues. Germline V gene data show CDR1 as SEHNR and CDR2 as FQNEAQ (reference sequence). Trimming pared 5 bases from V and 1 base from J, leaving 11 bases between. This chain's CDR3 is CASSRGSTQETQYF. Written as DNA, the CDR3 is TGTGCCAGCAGCCGAGGCAGTACCCAAGAGACCCAGTACTTC.

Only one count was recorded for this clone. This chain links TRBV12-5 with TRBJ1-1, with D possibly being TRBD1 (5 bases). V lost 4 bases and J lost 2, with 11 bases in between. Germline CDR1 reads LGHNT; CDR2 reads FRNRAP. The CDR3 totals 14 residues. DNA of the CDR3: TGTGCTAGTGGTTATGGGGGGATAAACACTGAAGCTTTCTTT. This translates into CASGYGGINTEAFF.

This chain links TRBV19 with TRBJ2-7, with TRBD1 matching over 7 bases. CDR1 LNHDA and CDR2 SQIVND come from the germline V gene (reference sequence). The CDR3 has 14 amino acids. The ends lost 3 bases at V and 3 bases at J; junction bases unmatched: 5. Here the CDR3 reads CASSIRDSGYEQYF. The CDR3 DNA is TGTGCCAGTAGTATCAGGGACAGTGGCTACGAGCAGTACTTC.

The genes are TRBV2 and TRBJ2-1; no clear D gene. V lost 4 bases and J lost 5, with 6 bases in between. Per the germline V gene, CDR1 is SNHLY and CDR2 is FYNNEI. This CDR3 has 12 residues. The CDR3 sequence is CASSGVNNEQFF. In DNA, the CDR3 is TGTGCCAGCAGTGGGGTAAACAATGAGCAGTTCTTC.

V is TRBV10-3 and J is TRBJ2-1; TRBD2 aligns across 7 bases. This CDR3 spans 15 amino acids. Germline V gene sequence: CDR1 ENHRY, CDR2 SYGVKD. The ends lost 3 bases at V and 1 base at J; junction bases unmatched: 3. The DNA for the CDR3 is TGTGCCATCAGTGAAGCGGGGACTTCCTACAATGAGCAGTTCTTC. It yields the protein CAISEAGTSYNEQFF.

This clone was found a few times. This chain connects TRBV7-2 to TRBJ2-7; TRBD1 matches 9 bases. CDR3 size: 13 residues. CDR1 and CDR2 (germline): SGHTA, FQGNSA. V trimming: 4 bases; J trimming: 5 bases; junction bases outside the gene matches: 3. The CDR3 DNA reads TGTGCCAGCAGCTATGACAGGGGGAACGAGCAGTACTTC. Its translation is CASSYDRGNEQYF.

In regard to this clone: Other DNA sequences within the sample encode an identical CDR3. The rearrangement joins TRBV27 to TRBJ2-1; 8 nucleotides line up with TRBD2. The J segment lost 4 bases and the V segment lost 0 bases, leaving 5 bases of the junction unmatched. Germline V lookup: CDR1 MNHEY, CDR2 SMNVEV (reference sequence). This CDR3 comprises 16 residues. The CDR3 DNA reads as TGTGCCAGCAGTTTATCGAGCGGGGGTTATTACAATGAGCAGTTCTTC. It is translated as CASSLSSGGYYNEQFF.

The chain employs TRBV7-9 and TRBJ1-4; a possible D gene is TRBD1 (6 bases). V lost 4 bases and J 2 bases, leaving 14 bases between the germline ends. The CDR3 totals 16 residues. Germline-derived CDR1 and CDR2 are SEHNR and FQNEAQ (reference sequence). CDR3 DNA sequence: TGTGCCAGCAGCTACACAGGGAGGGGGACTAATGAAAAACTGTTTTTT. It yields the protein CASSYTGRGTNEKLFF.